Listed below are T cell receptor beta chains from one sample, sequenced in a study of spatial heterogeneity in lung cancer. In TCRdb, the 5' RACE reads were re-called with MiXCR into one record per CDR3 protein. Among about 44,000 distinct CDR3 sequences listed, roughly 13% were seen once. Source: PBMCs, taken at surgery. The receptors originated from a male donor with early-stage non-small cell lung cancer. Each CDR3 is given with its conserved first and last residue. The D gene is left open where the match is weak. Clone size appears in some rows only: once, few, many, or a class for an expanded clone.

>TRBJ2-2|TRBV7-8|many|TRBD1
CASSSVFWTGGNGELFF
TGTGCCAGCAGCTCCGTTTTTTGGACAGGGGGGAACGGGGAGCTGTTTTTT
>TRBJ1-1|TRBV27|many|NA
CASRLAGGRGTEAFF
TGTGCCAGCAGACTCGCCGGGGGTCGCGGCACTGAAGCTTTCTTT
>TRBJ2-2|TRBV10-3|NA|NA
CAISGSEILNTGELFF
TGTGCCATCAGTGGGTCAGAAATACTGAACACCGGGGAGCTGTTTTTT
>TRBJ2-5|TRBV7-3|NA|NA
CASSFEGGQRGTQYF
TGTGCCAGCAGCTTTGAGGGCGGCCAGAGGGGGACCCAGTACTTC
>TRBJ2-5|TRBV5-4|many|NA
CASSLMEWQIETQYF
TGTGCCAGCAGCTTGATGGAGTGGCAAATCGAGACCCAGTACTTC
>TRBJ1-2|TRBV10-1|NA|TRBD1
CASSRDRGDGYTF
TGCGCCAGCAGCAGGGACAGGGGAGACGGCTACACCTTC
>TRBJ1-1|TRBV29-1|many|NA
CSVAPQANTEAFF
TGCAGCGTTGCCCCACAGGCGAACACTGAAGCTTTCTTT
>TRBJ1-5|TRBV6-1|NA|NA
CASSEGVGPQPQHF
TGTGCCAGCAGTGAAGGGGTAGGACCTCAGCCCCAGCATTTT
>TRBJ2-3|TRBV5-1|NA|NA
CASSSGQTDTQYF
TGCGCCAGCAGCTCTGGACAGACAGATACGCAGTATTTT
>TRBJ2-2|TRBV7-9|few|NA
CASSLENTGELFF
TGTGCCAGCAGCTTGGAGAACACCGGGGAGCTGTTTTTT
>TRBJ2-5|TRBV25-1|few|NA
CASSDGSETQYF
TGTGCCAGCAGTGACGGGTCAGAGACCCAGTACTTC
>TRBJ1-3|TRBV21-1|NA|NA
CASSTGETADSGNTIYF
TGTGCCAGCAGCACGGGAGAGACAGCAGACTCTGGAAACACCATATATTTT
>TRBJ2-3|TRBV20-1|many|TRBD2
CSAETSGSATQYF
TGCAGTGCTGAGACTAGCGGGAGTGCTACGCAGTATTTT
>TRBJ2-7|TRBV5-1|NA|NA
CASSLESGHEQYF
TGCGCCAGCAGCTTGGAGTCGGGGCACGAGCAGTACTTC
>TRBJ1-1|TRBV3-1|few|NA
CASSQDVRGSAFF
TGTGCCAGCAGCCAAGATGTGAGGGGCTCAGCTTTCTTT
>TRBJ2-1|TRBV29-1|few|NA
CSGPKLSNEQFF
TGCAGCGGCCCTAAGTTGAGCAATGAGCAGTTCTTC
>TRBJ2-5|TRBV12-3/TRBV12-4|NA|TRBD2
CASSLIFGTSGKYQETQYF
TGTGCCAGCAGTTTAATATTCGGGACTAGCGGGAAGTACCAAGAGACCCAGTACTTC
>TRBJ2-3|TRBV7-2|few|TRBD1
CASSLSAGQGALTQYF
TGTGCCAGCAGCCTATCCGCGGGACAGGGGGCCCTTACGCAGTATTTT
>TRBJ1-1|TRBV29-1|many|NA
CSVQTGANTEAFF
TGCAGCGTCCAGACAGGAGCGAACACTGAAGCTTTCTTT
>TRBJ1-2|TRBV5-1|NA|TRBD1
CASSLVGTESYGYTF
TGCGCCAGCAGCTTGGTTGGGACAGAGTCCTATGGCTACACCTTC
>TRBJ2-1|TRBV20-1|many|NA
CSEIPLGGNYNEQFF
TGCAGTGAGATCCCCTTAGGCGGGAATTACAATGAGCAGTTCTTC
>TRBJ2-3|TRBV20-1|NA|TRBD1
CSARDRTGSTADTQYF
TGCAGTGCTAGAGATCGGACAGGTAGTACGGCAGATACGCAGTATTTT
>TRBJ1-4|TRBV6-6|NA|TRBD1
CASSDTGATNEKLFF
TGTGCCAGCAGTGACACAGGGGCAACTAATGAAAAACTGTTTTTT
>TRBJ1-1|TRBV7-9|few|NA
CASSLQGLGTEAFF
TGTGCCAGCAGCTTACAGGGGTTAGGAACTGAAGCTTTCTTT
>TRBJ2-4|TRBV3-2|few|NA
CASSQGATGAPSRQYF
TGTGCCAGCAGCCAAGGCGCGACCGGGGCCCCATCACGTCAGTACTTC
>TRBJ1-2|TRBV7-2|few|TRBD1
CASSLALAGGYGYTF
TGTGCCAGCAGCTTAGCGCTCGCAGGGGGCTATGGCTACACCTTC
>TRBJ2-1|TRBV29-1|medium-sized|NA
CSVEGGGDSSYNEQFF
TGCAGCGTTGAGGGTGGCGGGGATAGCTCCTACAATGAGCAGTTCTTC
>TRBJ2-2|TRBV9|many|NA
CASSFQIDLEVAGELFF
TGTGCCAGCAGCTTCCAGATCGACTTGGAGGTCGCCGGGGAGCTGTTTTTT
>TRBJ1-1|TRBV12-3/TRBV12-4|NA|NA
CASSRNQGKGTEAFF
TGTGCCAGCAGTCGAAATCAGGGAAAGGGGACTGAAGCTTTCTTT
>TRBJ2-1|TRBV4-3|few|NA
CASSQDLGSSEQFF
TGCGCCAGCAGCCAAGATCTGGGGTCAAGTGAGCAGTTCTTC
>TRBJ2-1|TRBV11-2|NA|TRBD1
CASSSGDRGFNEQFF
TGTGCCAGCAGCTCAGGAGACAGGGGCTTTAATGAGCAGTTCTTC
>TRBJ2-1|TRBV11-3|many|NA
CASSLRTSIYNEQFF
TGTGCCAGCAGCCTGAGGACTTCAATCTACAATGAGCAGTTCTTC
>TRBJ2-6|TRBV28|NA|NA
CASSLLQGPAGANVLTF
TGTGCCAGCAGTTTATTGCAGGGGCCTGCTGGGGCCAACGTCCTGACTTTC
>TRBJ1-5|TRBV18|NA|NA
CASSLRTESNQPQHF
TGTGCCAGCTCACTCAGGACAGAGAGCAATCAGCCCCAGCATTTT
>TRBJ2-3|TRBV7-6|many|NA
CASSLGPQATDTQYF
TGTGCCAGCAGCTTAGGGCCACAAGCTACAGATACGCAGTATTTT
>TRBJ1-1|TRBV7-9|few|TRBD1
CASSTDREAEAFF
TGTGCCAGCAGCACAGACAGGGAGGCTGAAGCTTTCTTT
>TRBJ2-2|TRBV24-1|once|NA
CATSDLDGYTGELFF
TGTGCCACCAGTGATTTAGATGGATACACCGGGGAGCTGTTTTTT
>TRBJ2-7|TRBV5-6|few|TRBD1
CASSPTGEYEQYF
TGTGCCAGCAGTCCGACAGGGGAATACGAGCAGTACTTC
>TRBJ2-1|TRBV10-3|NA|NA
CAITGMGYNEQFF
TGTGCCATCACAGGGATGGGGTACAATGAGCAGTTCTTC
>TRBJ1-2|TRBV7-2|few|TRBD1
CASSPDRGNGYTF
TGTGCCAGCAGCCCCGACAGGGGCAATGGCTACACCTTC
>TRBJ2-7|TRBV2|NA|TRBD2
CASSGGYSYEQYF
TGTGCCAGTAGCGGGGGATACTCCTACGAGCAGTACTTC
>TRBJ2-5|TRBV28|many|TRBD2
CASSPGLAGAETQYF
TGTGCCAGCAGCCCGGGACTAGCGGGAGCAGAGACCCAGTACTTC
>TRBJ1-6|TRBV27|few|NA
CATRGSSYNSPLHF
TGTGCCACCCGGGGGAGCTCCTATAATTCACCCCTCCACTTT
>TRBJ1-1|TRBV29-1|NA|NA
CSVGGRDTEAFF
TGCAGCGTTGGAGGGCGGGACACTGAAGCTTTCTTT
>TRBJ2-3|TRBV7-7|NA|NA
CASSVGGQGTDTQYF
TGTGCTAGCAGCGTTGGGGGGCAGGGCACAGATACGCAGTATTTT
>TRBJ2-7|TRBV7-2|few|TRBD2
CASSLEAGGPSSQYF
TGTGCCAGCAGCTTAGAAGCGGGAGGGCCAAGTTCGCAGTACTTC
>TRBJ2-2|TRBV4-3|few|NA
CASSLAETSGELFF
TGCGCCAGCAGCCTAGCGGAGACCTCCGGGGAGCTGTTTTTT
>TRBJ1-1|TRBV29-1|NA|NA
CSVEWGRDTEAFF
TGCAGCGTTGAATGGGGAAGGGACACTGAAGCTTTCTTT
>TRBJ2-1|TRBV20-1|NA|NA
CSAREGTYNEQFF
TGCAGTGCTAGAGAGGGGACCTACAATGAGCAGTTCTTC
>TRBJ2-3|TRBV6-6|many|NA
CASRLTGKDTQYF
TGTGCCAGCAGGCTAACAGGGAAAGATACGCAGTATTTT
>TRBJ2-3|TRBV5-4|NA|NA
CASSFKGSTDTQYF
TGTGCCAGCAGCTTTAAGGGTAGCACAGATACGCAGTATTTT
>TRBJ2-7|TRBV11-3|NA|NA
CASSLGGALASYEQYF
TGTGCCAGCAGCTTAGGGGGTGCTCTAGCCTCCTACGAGCAGTACTTC
>TRBJ1-2|TRBV6-5|NA|TRBD1
CASSWGQGLGYTF
TGTGCCAGCAGTTGGGGACAGGGGCTAGGCTACACCTTC
>TRBJ1-3|TRBV12-3/TRBV12-4|few|NA
CASSWGPSGNTIYF
TGTGCCAGCAGTTGGGGCCCCTCTGGAAACACCATATATTTT
>TRBJ2-1|TRBV9|NA|TRBD1
CASSPGGGSQYEQFF
TGTGCCAGCAGCCCAGGGGGTGGGAGTCAGTATGAGCAGTTCTTC